The TCR beta chain under discussion was sequenced for a study of T cell responses to AZD1222 COVID-19 vaccine. In regard to this clone: Antigen specificity is unknown.

Points from the study as a whole: Among spike-specific TCRs, nearly half reportedly target unmutated variant regions. CD4 TCRs associated with vaccination spanned spike, dominating at 160-218 and 743-854.

Germline trimming cut 0 bases from V and 4 bases from J; bases unmatched to any gene: 7. CDR1 SGDLS and CDR2 YYNGEE come from the germline V gene. The CDR3 is 16 residues long. Second-dose timings of about 4 or about 12 weeks were pooled. Method: immunoSEQ multiplex PCR; TCRdb's copy keeps in-frame clones and lacks some. The repertoire includes 150,000 to 250,000 clones, roughly nine tenths of them detected once, and 3.4% sits in the top ten. The genes are TRBV9 and TRBJ2-3, with 8 bases lining up with TRBD2. This clonotype was sampled from an adult who received the AZD1222 COVID-19 vaccine. The sequences come from peripheral blood, collected 28 days after the second AZD1222 dose. CDR3 in DNA: TGTGCCAGCAGCGTAGCATCGGGGGGGATCGCAGATACGCAGTATTTT. Translated: CASSVASGGIADTQYF.